The next 11 T cell receptor beta chains were all read from a single sample in a study of blood T cells in healthy people across ages. A second about 6 to 12 cycle PCR used barcoded and J-beta primers. MiXCR was run by TCRdb on the 5' RACE reads, yielding one entry per CDR3 protein. Of roughly 1,000,000 distinct CDR3 sequences in the sample, roughly 24% are singletons; the top ten hold approximately 0.75%. These records were also assigned to another study, of T cells of mothers and their children.

The specimen was blood. Receptors were obtained from a girl aged 2-10 years in good health.

This clonotype was detected many times. The chain has TRBV2 and TRBJ2-5; D uncertain. This CDR3 has 12 amino acids. The germline V and J ends were trimmed by 6 bases and 5 bases, with 10 bases remaining between them. The V gene's germline CDR1 is SNHLY and CDR2 FYNNEI. The CDR3 is CASSRGVETQYF. In DNA, the CDR3 is TGTGCCAGCAGCCGTGGGGTGGAGACCCAGTACTTC.

J is TRBJ2-1 and V is TRBV29-1; the match to TRBD2 covers 7 bases. Per germline, CDR1 SQVTM and CDR2 ANQGSEA. Trimming took 1 base from V and 5 from J; bases not matched to a gene: 8. This CDR3 region has 15 residues. CDR3 residues: CSVEVGASGHNEQFF. Written as DNA, the CDR3 is TGCAGCGTTGAAGTAGGGGCTAGCGGCCACAATGAGCAGTTCTTC.

The chain carries TRBV6-1 and TRBJ2-5; no definite D call. The J call is uncertain, as TRBJ2-7 better fits the DNA end. The germline gives CDR1 MNHNS, CDR2 SASEGT. The CDR3 consists of 13 residues. The CDR3 sequence is CASSKGERFEQYF. CDR3 DNA sequence: TGTGCCAGCAGTAAGGGTGAACGCTTCGAGCAGTACTTC.

The chain is built from TRBV18 and TRBJ2-7, with D uncertain. This CDR3 has 12 amino acids. V dropped 3 bases and J dropped 5 bases, with 8 bases sitting between them. Germline V gene sequence: CDR1 KGHSH, CDR2 LQKENI. The chain's CDR3 is CASSPGMNEQYF. The CDR3, as DNA: TGTGCCAGCTCACCGGGGATGAACGAGCAGTACTTC. Looking up the rest from reference TRBV18 and TRBJ2-7 gives the full variable domain: NAGVMQNPRHLVRRRGQEARLRCSPMKGHSHVYWYRQLPEEGLKFMVYLQKENIIDESGMPKERFSAEFPKEGPSILRIQQVVRGDSAAYFCASSPGMNEQYFGPGTRLTVT.

Of note for this clonotype: A much larger clone differs from this one at a single base, so this may be a read error. The rearrangement links TRBV9 to TRBJ2-5; 7 bases agree with TRBD2. The end of the DNA fits TRBJ2-1 better, so the J call may be wrong. Germline values: CDR1 SGDLS, CDR2 YYNGEE. The CDR3 length is 13 residues. The CDR3 DNA sequence: TGTGCCAGCAACGTACCTACTAGCGATGAGCAGTTCTTC. Translation gives CASNVPTSDEQFF.

The rearrangement joins TRBV2 to TRBJ2-5; 7 nucleotides align to TRBD1. This CDR3 is 12 amino acids long. The ends lost 11 bases at V and 7 bases at J; junction bases unmatched: 10. Germline CDR1 reads SNHLY; CDR2 reads FYNNEI. DNA for the CDR3: TGTGCCCTCCAGACAGGGATCGGGACCCAGTACTTC. It yields the protein CALQTGIGTQYF.

The chain employs TRBV15 and TRBJ2-5; D is unclear. The CDR3 extends over 13 amino acids. Trimming removed 0 bases at V and 7 bases at J, with 9 bases between. The germline CDR1 and CDR2 sequences are LNHNV and YYDKDF (reference sequence). DNA for the CDR3: TGTGCCACCAGCAGAGATCTAGAAGGGACCCAGTACTTC. Amino acids: CATSRDLEGTQYF.

The J gene is TRBJ2-7, the V gene TRBV6-2 or TRBV6-3; D is undetermined. Germline CDR1 is MNHEY and CDR2 is SVGEGT. V shed 2 bases and J shed 4 bases, with 9 bases lying between them. CDR3 size: 13 residues. CDR3 residues: CASSYGVAYEQYF. In DNA form, the CDR3 reads TGTGCCAGCAGTTACGGAGTCGCGTACGAGCAGTACTTC.

This clonotype has just a few counts. This rearrangement joins TRBV6-1 to TRBJ2-7; D is uncertain. The CDR3 runs 11 residues. Trimming removed 7 bases at V and 5 bases at J, with 9 bases between. The V gene's germline CDR1 is MNHNS and CDR2 SASEGT. CDR3 DNA: TGTGCCAGCATAGGACGGGACGAGCAGTACTTC. Its translation: CASIGRDEQYF.

The chain employs TRBV18 and TRBJ2-5; 8 positions match TRBD2. CDR1 and CDR2 from the germline V gene are KGHSH and LQKENI. Trimming cost V 5 bases and J 0 bases; bases outside gene matches: 11. This CDR3 has 17 residues. The chain's CDR3 is CASSSVFGTRDQETQYF. CDR3 DNA sequence: TGTGCCAGCTCATCAGTTTTCGGGACTAGGGACCAAGAGACCCAGTACTTC.

This clonotype occurred a few times. This chain links TRBV6-6 with TRBJ2-1, with a weak D call TRBD1 (6 bases). Trimming stripped 5 bases from V and 8 bases from J, with 16 bases between. Per the germline V gene, CDR1 is MNHNY and CDR2 is SVGAGI (reference sequence). CDR3 length: 14 amino acids. The DNA for the CDR3 is TGTGCCAGCAGTCCTGACGACAGGATATATGAGCAGTTCTTC. Its translation: CASSPDDRIYEQFF.